This T cell receptor (beta chain) comes out of a study of B cell selection in AIRE deficiency. Some clones are missing from TCRdb's copy, which holds only in-frame ones; the method was immunoSEQ multiplex PCR. This table has some 25,000 clones, 95% to 96% appearing once. This CDR3 spans 14 amino acids. Trimming removed 0 bases at V and 7 bases at J, with 13 bases between. Looked up from germline, CDR1 is GTSNPN and CDR2 is SVGIG (reference sequence). The sorted conventional CD4 T cells were gated as CD4+CD127+. Sequenced material: CD4+CD127+ conventional T cells sorted from PBMCs. This sequence originates from a human donor in good health. The J gene is TRBJ2-4, the V gene TRBV30; a possible D gene is TRBD2 (6 bases). CDR3 nucleotides: TGTGCCTGGAGTGTACGTGGACTACTTAACATTCAGTACTTC. Encoded protein: CAWSVRGLLNIQYF.